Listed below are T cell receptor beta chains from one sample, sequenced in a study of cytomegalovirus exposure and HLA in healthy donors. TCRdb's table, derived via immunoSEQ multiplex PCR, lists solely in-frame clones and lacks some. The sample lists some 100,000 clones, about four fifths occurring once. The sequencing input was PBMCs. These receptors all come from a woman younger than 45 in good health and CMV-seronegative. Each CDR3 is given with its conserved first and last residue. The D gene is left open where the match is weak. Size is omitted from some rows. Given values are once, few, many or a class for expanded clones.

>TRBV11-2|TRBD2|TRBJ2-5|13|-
TGTGCCAGCAGCTTAGCTAGCGGGAGTACCCAGTACTTC
CASSLASGSTQYF
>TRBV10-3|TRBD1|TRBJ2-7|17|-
TGTGCCATCAGATCAGGGACAGGGGGCGTGAACAGCTACGAGCAGTACTTC
CAIRSGTGGVNSYEQYF
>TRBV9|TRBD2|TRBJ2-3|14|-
TGTGCCAGCAGCGTCTGGGACTACACAGATACGCAGTATTTT
CASSVWDYTDTQYF
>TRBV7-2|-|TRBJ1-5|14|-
TGTGCCAGCAGCCTAGGGCAGAGCAATCAGCCCCAGCATTTT
CASSLGQSNQPQHF
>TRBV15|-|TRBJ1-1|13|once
TGTGCCACCAGCGAGCTAAAAACTAGTGAAGCTTTCTTT
CATSELKTSEAFF
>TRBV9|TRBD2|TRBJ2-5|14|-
TGTGCCAGCAGCGCGGGACTAGCGGAAGAGACCCAGTACTTC
CASSAGLAEETQYF
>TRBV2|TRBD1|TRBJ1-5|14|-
TGTGCCAGCGTTTCCCGGGACAGGGGTCAGCCCCAGCATTTT
CASVSRDRGQPQHF
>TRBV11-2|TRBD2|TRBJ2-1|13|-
TGTGCCAGCAGCTTTGCGGGAGACAATGAGCAGTTCTTC
CASSFAGDNEQFF
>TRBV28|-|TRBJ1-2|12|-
TGTGCCAGCACCCTCGACAAGTATGGCTACACCTTC
CASTLDKYGYTF
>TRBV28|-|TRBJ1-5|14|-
TGTGCCAGCAGTCCTATGTCAGGGTATCAGCCCCAGCATTTT
CASSPMSGYQPQHF
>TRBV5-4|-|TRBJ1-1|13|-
TGTGCCAGCAGCTTCGGTGGGAACACTGAAGCTTTCTTT
CASSFGGNTEAFF
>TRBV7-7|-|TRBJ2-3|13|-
TGTGCTAGCAGCTTTGGCTCGACAGATACGCAGTATTTT
CASSFGSTDTQYF
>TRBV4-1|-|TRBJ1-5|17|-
TGCGCCAGCAGCCTCGATCGGGGGGCTCGGAGCAATCAGCCCCAGCATTTT
CASSLDRGARSNQPQHF
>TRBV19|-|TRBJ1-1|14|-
TGTGCCAGTAGTGATGGACTGCCCAACACTGAAGCTTTCTTT
CASSDGLPNTEAFF
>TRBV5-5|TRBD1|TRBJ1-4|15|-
TGTGCCAGCAGTAACGGACAGGGTGGGAATGAAAAACTGTTTTTT
CASSNGQGGNEKLFF
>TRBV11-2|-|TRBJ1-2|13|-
TGTGCCAGCAGCTTAGCGTCGAACTATGGCTACACCTTC
CASSLASNYGYTF
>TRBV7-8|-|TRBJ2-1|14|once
TGTGCCAGCAGCTTCAAGGGGACCTACAATGAGCAGTTCTTC
CASSFKGTYNEQFF
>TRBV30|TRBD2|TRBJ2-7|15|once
TGTGCCTGGAGCCTAGGGGCTAGCGGGAGGTACGAGCAGTACTTC
CAWSLGASGRYEQYF
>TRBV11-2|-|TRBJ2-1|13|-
TGTGCCAGTACTAGCAACCTTGCGGGTGAGCAGTTCTTC
CASTSNLAGEQFF
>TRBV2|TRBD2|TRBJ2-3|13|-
TGTGCCAGCATACTAGCGGGTGCAGATACGCAGTATTTT
CASILAGADTQYF
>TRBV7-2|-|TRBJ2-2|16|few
TGTGCCAGCAGCTTAGTTGTTAGCGAGAACACCGGGGAGCTGTTTTTT
CASSLVVSENTGELFF
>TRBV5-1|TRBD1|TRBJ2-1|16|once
TGCGCCAGCAGCTTGGAAAGGGGGCAGGTCTACAATGAGCAGTTCTTC
CASSLERGQVYNEQFF
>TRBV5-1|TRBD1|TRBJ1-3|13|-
TGCGCCAGCAGCTCCCCGGGACAGGGAACCATATATTTT
CASSSPGQGTIYF
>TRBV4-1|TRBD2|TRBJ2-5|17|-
TGCGCCAGCAGCCAAAGACTAGCGGAACAACTCCAAGAGACCCAGTACTTC
CASSQRLAEQLQETQYF
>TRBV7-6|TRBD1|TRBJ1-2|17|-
TGTGCCAGCAGCCCCAGAACCGGACAGGGGGGCAACTATGGCTACACCTTC
CASSPRTGQGGNYGYTF
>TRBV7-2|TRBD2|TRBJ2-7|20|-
TGTGCCAGCAGCTTAGCGCTGGAGGGACTAGCGGGAGTGATTCCCAGCGAGCAGTACTTC
CASSLALEGLAGVIPSEQYF
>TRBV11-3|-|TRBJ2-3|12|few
TGTGCCAGCAGCTTAGATCGGGATACGCAGTATTTT
CASSLDRDTQYF
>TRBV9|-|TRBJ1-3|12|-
TGTGCCAGCAGCCCCGGCGGTGACACCATATATTTT
CASSPGGDTIYF
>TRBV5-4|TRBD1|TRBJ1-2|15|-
TGTGCCAGCAGCTCCAGGACAGGAGGTATGGCTGGCTACACCTTC
CASSSRTGGMAGYTF
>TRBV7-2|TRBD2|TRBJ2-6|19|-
TGTGCCAGCAGCTTAATCTCTAGCGGGAGCTATGCTGGGGCCAACGTCCTGACTTTC
CASSLISSGSYAGANVLTF
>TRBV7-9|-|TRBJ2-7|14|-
TGTGCCAGCAGCTCCGGGACTTTGGCCTACGAGCAGTACTTC
CASSSGTLAYEQYF
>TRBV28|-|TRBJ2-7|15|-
TGTGCCAGCAGTAAGGAGGTTCGGGTGTGGTACGAGCAGTACTTC
CASSKEVRVWYEQYF
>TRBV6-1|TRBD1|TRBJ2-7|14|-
TGTGCCAGCCGAGGGACAGGGATCTCCTACGAGCAGTACTTC
CASRGTGISYEQYF
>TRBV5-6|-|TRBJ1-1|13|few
TGTGCCAGCAGCCCCGTCTGGAGGGACGAGGCTTTCTTT
CASSPVWRDEAFF
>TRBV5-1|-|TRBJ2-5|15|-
TGCGCCAGCAGCCACAGGGGAGGCTTTCAAGAGACCCAGTACTTC
CASSHRGGFQETQYF
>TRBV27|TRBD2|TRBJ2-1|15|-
TGTGCCAGCAGAACGGGCGGGAGGGGTCACAATGAGCAGTTCTTC
CASRTGGRGHNEQFF
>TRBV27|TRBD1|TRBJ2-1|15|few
TGTGCCAGCGGAAATCAGGGACAGATCTACAATGAGCAGTTCTTC
CASGNQGQIYNEQFF
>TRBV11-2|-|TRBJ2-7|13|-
TGTGCCAGCAGCTTCCCCCCAATCCACGAGCAGTACTTC
CASSFPPIHEQYF
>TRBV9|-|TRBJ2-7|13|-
TGTGCCAGCAGCCCGGACAGTACCTACGAGCAGTACTTC
CASSPDSTYEQYF
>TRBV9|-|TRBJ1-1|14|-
TGTGCCAGCAGCGTAGGCTTGGGCGTCACTGAAGCTTTCTTT
CASSVGLGVTEAFF